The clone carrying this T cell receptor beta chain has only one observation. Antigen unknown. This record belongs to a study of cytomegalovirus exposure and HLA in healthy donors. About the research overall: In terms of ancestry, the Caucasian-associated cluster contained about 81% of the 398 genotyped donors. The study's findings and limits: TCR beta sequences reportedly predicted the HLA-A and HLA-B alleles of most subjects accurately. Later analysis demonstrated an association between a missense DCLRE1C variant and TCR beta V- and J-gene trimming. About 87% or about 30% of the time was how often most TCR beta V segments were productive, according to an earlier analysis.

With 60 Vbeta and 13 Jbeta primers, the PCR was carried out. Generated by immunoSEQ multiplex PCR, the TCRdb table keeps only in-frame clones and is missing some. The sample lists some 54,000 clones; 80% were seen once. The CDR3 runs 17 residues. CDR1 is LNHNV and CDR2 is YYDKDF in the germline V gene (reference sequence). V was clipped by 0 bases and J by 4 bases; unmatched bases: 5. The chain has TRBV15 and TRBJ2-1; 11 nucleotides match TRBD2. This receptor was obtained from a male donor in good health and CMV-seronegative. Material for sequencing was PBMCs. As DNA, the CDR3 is TGTGCCACCAGCAGAGATCAGGGACTAGCGGATTACAATGAGCAGTTCTTC. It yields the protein CATSRDQGLADYNEQFF. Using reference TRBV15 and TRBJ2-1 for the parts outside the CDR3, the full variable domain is DAMVIQNPRYQVTQFGKPVTLSCSQTLNHNVMYWYQQKSSQAPKLLFHYYDKDFNNEADTPDNFQSRRPNTSFCFLDIRSPGLGDTAMYLCATSRDQGLADYNEQFFGPGTRLTVL.